Listed below are T cell receptor beta chains from one sample, sequenced in a study of blood T cell repertoires in COVID-19. Profiling relied on immunoSEQ multiplex PCR, and the TCRdb table lists in-frame clones only, not all of them. Of about 130,000 clones detected, more than 75% appear once; the ten largest clones hold 3% to 4%. What was sequenced was peripheral blood. These receptors came from a woman aged 60-70 years with acute or convalescent COVID-19. The CDR3 runs from the conserved cysteine through the conserved F or W. The order of the fields is D gene, clone size, V gene, J gene, CDR3 protein, CDR3 DNA. The D gene is left open where the match is weak. Size is stated for part of the rows, as once, few or many counts, or as a class when the clone is expanded.

D gene: .
clone size: once
V gene: TRBV7-2
J gene: TRBJ2-2
CDR3 protein: CASRESRATGELFF
CDR3 DNA: TGTGCCAGCAGGGAGTCCAGGGCGACCGGGGAGCTGTTTTTT

D gene: TRBD2
clone size: .
V gene: TRBV5-1
J gene: TRBJ2-3
CDR3 protein: CASSLANSGPSTDTQYF
CDR3 DNA: TGCGCCAGCAGCTTGGCCAATAGCGGGCCCAGCACAGATACGCAGTATTTT

D gene: .
clone size: .
V gene: TRBV10-3
J gene: TRBJ1-1
CDR3 protein: CAIRSPGEKRRAAFF
CDR3 DNA: TGTGCCATCAGATCACCGGGAGAGAAGCGACGGGCTGCTTTCTTT

D gene: TRBD1
clone size: .
V gene: TRBV4-1
J gene: TRBJ2-7
CDR3 protein: CASSQEVGDRADSTSYEQYF
CDR3 DNA: TGCGCCAGCAGCCAAGAGGTAGGAGACAGGGCCGATTCTACCTCCTACGAGCAGTACTTC

D gene: TRBD2
clone size: .
V gene: TRBV2
J gene: TRBJ2-1
CDR3 protein: CASRELAGAVNEQFF
CDR3 DNA: TGTGCCAGCAGAGAGCTAGCGGGAGCCGTTAATGAGCAGTTCTTC

D gene: .
clone size: .
V gene: TRBV30
J gene: TRBJ1-1
CDR3 protein: CAWSVPSGRDTEAFF
CDR3 DNA: TGTGCCTGGAGTGTACCGTCCGGGAGGGACACTGAAGCTTTCTTT

D gene: .
clone size: .
V gene: TRBV10-3
J gene: TRBJ1-1
CDR3 protein: CASQGQDTEAFF
CDR3 DNA: TGTGCCTCACAGGGTCAGGACACTGAAGCTTTCTTT

D gene: .
clone size: .
V gene: TRBV5-5
J gene: TRBJ1-1
CDR3 protein: CASSLIQANTEAFF
CDR3 DNA: TGTGCCAGCAGCTTGATACAGGCGAACACTGAAGCTTTCTTT

D gene: TRBD1
clone size: .
V gene: TRBV28
J gene: TRBJ2-1
CDR3 protein: CASSPYRGASEQFF
CDR3 DNA: TGTGCCAGCAGCCCCTACAGGGGGGCCTCGGAGCAGTTCTTC

D gene: .
clone size: .
V gene: TRBV7-9
J gene: TRBJ2-5
CDR3 protein: CASSLGWRENQETQYF
CDR3 DNA: TGTGCCAGCAGCTTGGGTTGGAGAGAGAACCAAGAGACCCAGTACTTC

D gene: TRBD1
clone size: .
V gene: TRBV5-8
J gene: TRBJ1-2
CDR3 protein: CASSLTGQGYGYTF
CDR3 DNA: TGTGCCAGCAGCTTGACCGGACAGGGCTATGGCTACACCTTC

D gene: .
clone size: .
V gene: TRBV28
J gene: TRBJ2-7
CDR3 protein: CASRVPSGYEQYF
CDR3 DNA: TGTGCCAGCAGAGTCCCATCGGGATACGAGCAGTACTTC

D gene: .
clone size: .
V gene: TRBV3-1/TRBV3-2
J gene: TRBJ1-5
CDR3 protein: CASSRQLNQPQHF
CDR3 DNA: TGTGCCAGCAGCCGACAACTCAATCAGCCCCAGCATTTT

D gene: .
clone size: .
V gene: TRBV5-1
J gene: TRBJ1-3
CDR3 protein: CASSFSTDSLSGNTIYF
CDR3 DNA: TGCGCCAGCAGCTTCTCTACCGACAGTCTCTCTGGAAACACCATATATTTT